A single sample gave rise to the 27 T cell receptor beta chains below, sequenced in a study of T cells in localized non-small cell lung cancer. Generated by immunoSEQ multiplex PCR, the TCRdb table keeps only in-frame clones and is missing some. The table lists tens of thousands of clones, 85% to 90% of them singletons. The source material was peripheral blood, sampled before any cancer treatment. The origin of the receptors is a woman aged 40-70 years with stage I lung adenocarcinoma.

This chain uses TRBV19 with TRBJ1-1, with 8 bases lining up with TRBD1. Germline loops: CDR1 LNHDA, CDR2 SQIVND (reference sequence). The CDR3 loop spans 16 amino acids. V shed 4 bases, J shed 1 base, and the junction held 8 bases outside the gene matches. CDR3 DNA: TGTGCCAGTAGTACCCGGACAGGGAGGACGAACACTGAAGCTTTCTTT. Its translation is CASSTRTGRTNTEAFF. The variable domain in full, with the rest retrieved from reference TRBV19 and TRBJ1-1, is DGGITQSPKYLFRKEGQNVTLSCEQNLNHDAMYWYRQDPGQGLRLIYYSQIVNDFQKGDIAEGYSVSREKKESFPLTVTSAQKNPTAFYLCASSTRTGRTNTEAFFGQGTRLTVV.

This chain joins TRBV5-4 and TRBJ2-5; D is unresolved. The J call may be wrong; the DNA end is better matched by TRBJ2-7. This CDR3 spans 15 amino acids. The germline V gene has CDR1 SGHNT and CDR2 YYREEE (reference sequence). CDR3 loop: CASSPGGVRSYEQYF. In nucleotides, the CDR3 is TGTGCCAGCAGCCCGGGTGGGGTCAGGTCCTACGAGCAGTACTTC.

This clone was found a few times. This rearrangement joins TRBV2 to TRBJ1-1, with D perhaps matching TRBD1 (5 bases). With 6 bases removed from V and 0 bases from J, the gap between germline ends came to 8 bases. The length of the CDR3 is 13 residues. CDR1 is SNHLY and CDR2 is FYNNEI in the germline V gene. The CDR3 loop is CASSQGLNTEAFF. In nucleotides, the CDR3 is TGTGCCAGCAGCCAGGGTCTGAACACTGAAGCTTTCTTT.

This clone was detected only once. This chain joins TRBV19 and TRBJ2-2; maybe TRBD1 (7 bases). In germline, CDR1 is LNHDA, CDR2 SQIVND (reference sequence). Trimming removed 2 bases from V and 1 base from J, with 20 bases in between. The CDR3 consists of 19 residues. The CDR3 bases are TGTGCCAGTAGTATACCAGAGTGGGGGGACAGCAGGAACACCGGGGAGCTGTTTTTT. Its translation is CASSIPEWGDSRNTGELFF.

V is TRBV5-1 and J is TRBJ2-1; 7 nucleotides agree with TRBD1. The ends lost 3 bases at V and 9 bases at J; junction bases unmatched: 12. Germline CDR1 and CDR2: SGHRS and YFSETQ. This CDR3 contains 15 residues. CDR3 in amino acids: CASSYSGGHALEQFF. The DNA for the CDR3 is TGCGCCAGCAGCTACTCAGGGGGACACGCTCTTGAGCAGTTCTTC.

The chain has TRBV2 and TRBJ1-6; D is ambiguous. Trimming cost V 4 bases and J 0 bases, with 10 bases left between them. The CDR3 length is 16 residues. Germline V gene sequence: CDR1 SNHLY, CDR2 FYNNEI. DNA for the CDR3: TGTGCCAGCAGTGTTGGAGGGAGCTCCTATAATTCACCCCTCCACTTT. Its protein product is CASSVGGSSYNSPLHF.

This chain uses TRBV11-3 with TRBJ2-1; D is ambiguous. Germline assignment: CDR1 SGHNT and CDR2 YENEEA. The germline V and J ends were trimmed by 6 bases and 0 bases, with 12 bases remaining between them. This CDR3 contains 15 residues. Here the CDR3 DNA reads TGTGCCAGCAGTTCGGCCGTAAGCTCCTACAATGAGCAGTTCTTC. This translates into CASSSAVSSYNEQFF.

This clone occurred once. V usage is TRBV27 and J usage is TRBJ2-1; possible D gene TRBD1, 5 bases. Trimming took 6 bases from V and 2 from J, leaving 8 bases between them. This CDR3 has 13 residues. CDR1 is MNHEY, CDR2 SMNVEV, per germline (reference sequence). CDR3 region: CASSRVTYNEQFF. For the CDR3, the DNA is TGTGCCAGCAGCAGGGTGACCTACAATGAGCAGTTCTTC.

In its sample, this clone was seen once. The chain is built from TRBV5-6 and TRBJ2-1; TRBD1 matches 8 bases. The V gene's germline CDR1 is SGHDT and CDR2 YYEEEE. Trimming took 2 bases from V and 9 from J; bases not matched to a gene: 10. CDR3 length: 15 residues. The CDR3 region is CASSLDRGSGSEQFF. The CDR3 bases are TGTGCCAGCAGCTTAGACAGGGGATCAGGGAGTGAGCAGTTCTTC.

The rearrangement links TRBV5-1 to TRBJ2-2; the D gene is possibly TRBD2 (5 bases). The ends were cut back, 0 bases at V and 0 bases at J, with 9 bases in the middle. The CDR3 is made up of 16 amino acids. Germline CDR1 and CDR2: SGHRS and YFSETQ. The CDR3 region is CASSLAGRANTGELFF. The CDR3 DNA reads as TGCGCCAGCAGCTTGGCTGGGCGGGCGAACACCGGGGAGCTGTTTTTT. The full variable domain, with the rest looked up from reference TRBV5-1 and TRBJ2-2, is KAGVTQTPRYLIKTRGQQVTLSCSPISGHRSVSWYQQTPGQGLQFLFEYFSETQRNKGNFPGRFSGRQFSNSRSEMNVSTLELGDSALYLCASSLAGRANTGELFFGEGSRLTVL.

This clone was counted once. The rearrangement links TRBV5-6 to TRBJ2-1; TRBD2 matches 9 bases. J was trimmed by 4 bases and V by 0 bases; bases with no gene match: 2. The V gene's germline CDR1 is SGHDT and CDR2 YYEEEE. This CDR3 spans 15 amino acids. CDR3 amino acids: CASSLGLAGYNEQFF. The CDR3 DNA reads TGTGCCAGCAGCTTGGGTCTAGCGGGGTACAATGAGCAGTTCTTC.

The chain joins TRBV11-2 to TRBJ2-6; unclear D gene. Looked up from germline, CDR1 is SGHAT and CDR2 is FQNNGV. The CDR3 extends over 14 amino acids. Trimming removed 7 bases at V and 4 bases at J, with 11 bases between. The CDR3 region has the DNA TGTGCCAGCAAACTGGGGTTGGGGGCCAACGTCCTGACTTTC. It translates to CASKLGLGANVLTF.

This CDR3 is CASSIAGLGQYF. The CDR3, as DNA: TGTGCCAGTAGTATCGCAGGGCTCGGGCAGTACTTC. The V and J genes are TRBV19 and TRBJ2-5; D perhaps matches TRBD1 (5 bases). V was shortened by 3 bases and J by 11 bases, with 13 bases between the two germline ends. The CDR3 totals 12 residues. Germline CDR1 is LNHDA and CDR2 is SQIVND (reference sequence).

The genes are TRBV4-3 and TRBJ2-1; D possibly matches TRBD1 or TRBD2 (5 bases each). Germline lookup yields CDR1 LGHNA and CDR2 YSLEER. This CDR3 contains 15 residues. Trimming took off 2 bases at V and 10 bases at J, with 18 bases between the two ends. The CDR3 loop is CASSQRPGQGEEQFF. The DNA for the CDR3 is TGCGCCAGCAGCCAACGTCCAGGGCAGGGAGAGGAGCAGTTCTTC.

This sequence joins TRBV19 and TRBJ1-5; no reliable D call. The CDR3 is 16 residues long. V shed 5 bases and J shed 2 bases, with 16 bases lying between them. Germline-derived CDR1 and CDR2 are LNHDA and SQIVND (reference sequence). The chain's CDR3 is CASSSGNGLGNQPQHF. CDR3 nucleotide sequence: TGTGCCAGTAGTTCCGGAAATGGATTGGGCAATCAGCCCCAGCATTTT.

The chain is built from TRBV6-5 and TRBJ2-5, with D unclear. Germline-derived CDR1 and CDR2 are MNHEY and SVGAGI. This CDR3 comprises 12 residues. Trimming removed 2 bases at V and 5 bases at J, with 6 bases between. For the CDR3, the DNA is TGTGCCAGCAGTTACGGGCCGGAGACCCAGTACTTC. It yields the protein CASSYGPETQYF.

The chain links TRBV4-1 to TRBJ2-1, with D perhaps TRBD1 or TRBD2 (5 bases each). CDR3 size: 15 residues. Trimming removed 6 bases at V and 9 bases at J, with 21 bases between. Germline V CDR1 and CDR2: MGHRA, YSYEKL. The CDR3 reads CASRPTGTPGGEQFF. In DNA, the CDR3 is TGCGCCAGCAGACCCACCGGGACCCCCGGAGGTGAGCAGTTCTTC.

V is TRBV30 and J is TRBJ2-5, with a possible D match to TRBD2 (7 bases). The CDR3 totals 15 residues. Trimming removed 0 bases at V and 3 bases at J, with 14 bases between. CDR1 is GTSNPN, CDR2 SVGIG, per germline (reference sequence). Here the CDR3 DNA reads TGTGCCTGGAGTGTAGGGGGGGTCGTTAAAGAGACCCAGTACTTC. Protein product: CAWSVGGVVKETQYF.

The chain employs TRBV5-1 and TRBJ1-1, with D unclear. Germline CDR1 is SGHRS and CDR2 is YFSETQ. With 4 bases removed from V and 0 bases from J, the gap between germline ends came to 10 bases. The CDR3 covers 14 residues. The CDR3 here is CASSMNTMNTEAFF. The DNA of the CDR3 is TGCGCCAGCAGCATGAATACTATGAACACTGAAGCTTTCTTT.

The chain is built from TRBV18 and TRBJ2-3; 11 nucleotides line up with TRBD2. The junction had 5 bases not matched to a gene; V was cut back by 3 bases and J by 0 bases. The germline V gene encodes CDR1 KGHSH and CDR2 LQKENI. CDR3 length: 17 amino acids. CDR3 in DNA: TGTGCCAGCTCACCGACTAGCGGGGATCTAAGCACAGATACGCAGTATTTT. Residues: CASSPTSGDLSTDTQYF.

The chain combines TRBV20-1 with TRBJ1-5; D is ambiguous. Germline values: CDR1 DFQATT, CDR2 SNEGSKA (reference sequence). V lost 6 bases to trimming and J lost 6 bases, with 6 bases between them. The CDR3 runs to 10 residues. CDR3 protein: CSAGRQPQHF. The CDR3 DNA reads as TGCAGTGCAGGGCGTCAGCCCCAGCATTTT.

This chain links TRBV7-2 with TRBJ2-6; D ambiguous. CDR3 length: 18 residues. V was shortened by 5 bases and J by 5 bases, with 22 bases between the two germline ends. CDR1 and CDR2 (germline): SGHTA, FQGNSA. The CDR3 DNA reads as TGTGCCAGCAGCCAGCATATGAGACGACAAAGTCGGGCCAACGTCCTGACTTTC. Encoded protein: CASSQHMRRQSRANVLTF.

V is TRBV19 and J is TRBJ2-5, with TRBD2 as a possible D gene (7 bases). The germline CDR1 and CDR2 sequences are LNHDA and SQIVND (reference sequence). Between the trimmed V and J ends, which lost 3 bases and 2 bases, there was a span of 22 bases. The CDR3 runs 18 residues. As DNA, the CDR3 is TGTGCCAGTAGTATTGGCTGGCGGGGGCGGAAAAGACAAGAGACCCAGTACTTC. This encodes CASSIGWRGRKRQETQYF.

V is TRBV5-5 and J is TRBJ1-6; 7 bases are shared with TRBD1. The CDR3 is 14 residues long. Germline loops: CDR1 SGHKS, CDR2 YYEKEE (reference sequence). The V and J ends lost 2 bases and 12 bases, in that order; junction bases with no gene match: 8. CDR3 nucleotide sequence: TGTGCCAGCAGCTTCGACAGGGTCAATCGACCCCTCCACTTT. Translated, it gives CASSFDRVNRPLHF.

The chain links TRBV7-8 to TRBJ2-7, with D perhaps TRBD2 (5 bases). The CDR3 covers 15 residues. V lost 0 bases to trimming and J lost 3 bases, with 12 bases between them. Germline V lookup: CDR1 SGHVS, CDR2 FQNEAQ. The CDR3 loop reads CASSLASLAVYEQYF. The CDR3 DNA reads as TGTGCCAGCAGCTTAGCCAGCCTAGCTGTCTACGAGCAGTACTTC.

This clone was detected only once. The chain joins TRBV9 to TRBJ2-5; 7 nucleotides line up with TRBD1. This CDR3 has 16 residues. Germline CDR1 is SGDLS and CDR2 is YYNGEE. Trimming removed 3 bases from V and 5 bases from J; junction bases left unmatched: 13. DNA of the CDR3: TGTGCCAGCAGCGCCGGGACAGCCTCAAACAGGGAGACCCAGTACTTC. Residues: CASSAGTASNRETQYF.

J is TRBJ2-7 and V is TRBV9; TRBD1 matches 8 bases. This CDR3 is built from 12 residues. Trimming cost V 7 bases and J 3 bases; bases outside gene matches: 3. Germline V CDR1 and CDR2: SGDLS, YYNGEE. The CDR3 nucleotides are TGTGCCAGCCAAACAGGGGGCTACGAGCAGTACTTC. It encodes CASQTGGYEQYF.